The rows below give T cell receptor beta chains drawn from one sample of a study of response to subunit inactivated influenza vaccine. TCRdb passed the RT-PCR reads through MiXCR, listing each CDR3 protein once. The sample has about 540,000 distinct CDR3 sequences, approximately 24% seen once. The same sample was also studied in work on T cells expressing NK-cell markers.

The sample consisted of CD4+ T cells sorted from PBMCs, taken 11 to 12 days after vaccination. The receptor source for this set is a man in his fifties or sixties who received an inactivated influenza vaccine. Both conserved end residues are part of each CDR3. A D gene is named only where the DNA matches it firmly. Clone size is not always given. Where it is, it says once, few, many or a class for expanded clones.

D	size	J	V	CDR3	DNA
TRBD2	few	TRBJ2-7	TRBV7-9	CASNRAGDVSYEQYF	TGTGCCAGCAACCGAGCGGGAGACGTTTCCTACGAGCAGTACTTC
-	-	TRBJ1-1	TRBV3-1	CASSQDGYLYTEAFF	TGTGCCAGCAGCCAAGATGGGTACCTTTACACTGAAGCTTTCTTT
TRBD2	-	TRBJ2-1	TRBV3-1	CASSPTRGGAYNEQFF	TGTGCCAGCAGCCCCACCCGCGGGGGGGCTTATAATGAGCAGTTCTTC
TRBD1	few	TRBJ2-5	TRBV20-1	CSATGTGRETQYF	TGCAGTGCGACCGGGACAGGGAGAGAGACCCAGTACTTC
-	few	TRBJ1-6	TRBV20-1	CSARDFDRRISPLHF	TGCAGTGCTAGAGATTTTGACAGAAGGATCTCACCCCTCCACTTT
TRBD2	-	TRBJ2-3	TRBV6-1	CASSRGLAGSTDTQYF	TGTGCCAGCAGTAGAGGACTAGCGGGATCCACAGATACGCAGTATTTT
TRBD2	-	TRBJ2-3	TRBV29-1	CSVEDRALAGGLNTQYF	TGCAGCGTTGAAGATCGGGCCCTAGCGGGGGGGCTGAATACGCAGTATTTT
TRBD1	-	TRBJ2-4	TRBV7-8	CASSLRGGRELAKNIQYF	TGTGCCAGCAGCTTAAGAGGGGGCAGGGAACTAGCCAAAAACATTCAGTACTTC
-	few	TRBJ2-3	TRBV20-1	CSAGQSADTQYF	TGCAGTGCAGGACAGTCCGCAGATACGCAGTATTTT
TRBD1	few	TRBJ2-1	TRBV20-1	CSARQPGQGRDEQFF	TGCAGTGCTAGACAACCGGGACAGGGGCGCGATGAGCAGTTCTTC
TRBD1	-	TRBJ1-5	TRBV15	CATSRDPLGGTGNQPQHF	TGTGCCACCAGCAGAGATCCCTTAGGGGGCACGGGGAATCAGCCCCAGCATTTT
TRBD1	many	TRBJ1-2	TRBV12-3/TRBV12-4	CASSPTGGGGYTF	TGTGCCAGCAGTCCCACAGGGGGCGGTGGCTACACCTTC
-	-	TRBJ2-5	TRBV20-1	CSAVRFAKTQYF	TGCAGTGCTGTACGATTCGCAAAGACCCAGTACTTC
TRBD1	few	TRBJ2-4	TRBV7-9	CASSHNRGNIQYF	TGTGCCAGCAGCCATAACAGGGGGAACATTCAGTACTTC
TRBD1	-	TRBJ2-2	TRBV11-3	CASSRGQGRQAGELFF	TGTGCCAGCAGCCGTGGACAGGGGAGACAGGCCGGGGAGCTGTTTTTT
-	-	TRBJ1-1	TRBV10-2	CASSESRSEAFF	TGCGCCAGCAGTGAGTCGCGAAGTGAAGCTTTCTTT
-	-	TRBJ2-3	TRBV7-8	CASSLSPDWNTQYF	TGTGCCAGCAGCTTAAGCCCCGATTGGAATACGCAGTATTTT
TRBD1	-	TRBJ1-2	TRBV7-9	CASSPGQGLYYTF	TGTGCCAGCAGCCCGGGACAGGGGTTGTACTACACCTTC
-	few	TRBJ1-1	TRBV18	CASSPSGGGAITEAFF	TGTGCCAGCTCCCCATCCGGTGGAGGGGCTATCACTGAAGCTTTCTTT
-	-	TRBJ1-5	TRBV28	CASSLARVQPQHF	TGTGCCAGCAGTTTAGCTAGGGTTCAGCCCCAGCATTTT
-	many	TRBJ2-3	TRBV7-9	CASSFSRRPRTDTQYF	TGTGCCAGCAGCTTTTCTAGGCGCCCCCGCACAGATACGCAGTATTTT
-	-	TRBJ1-4	TRBV12-3/TRBV12-4	CASSLTKGRGNEKLFF	TGTGCCAGCAGTCTCACAAAGGGGAGGGGGAATGAAAAACTGTTTTTT
TRBD1	few	TRBJ2-1	TRBV7-8	CASSRTQGVYNEQFF	TGTGCCAGCAGCCGCACACAGGGGGTTTACAATGAGCAGTTCTTC
-	few	TRBJ1-1	TRBV10-2	CASMRRGTEAFF	TGCGCCAGCATGAGAAGGGGTACTGAAGCTTTCTTT
-	few	TRBJ2-6	TRBV5-1	CASSVRGSGANVLTF	TGCGCCAGCAGCGTCAGGGGTTCTGGGGCCAACGTCCTGACTTTC